Below, one TCR beta chain is given with its context. Its target is not known. This sample stems from a study of shared clonotypes between healthy human individuals. For the study at large: For every donor, three CD4 naive, three CD4 memory, two CD8 naive and one CD8 memory plates were used.

The V end was cut by 4 bases, the J end by 8 bases, with 11 bases between. This CDR3 has 13 residues. CDR1 and CDR2 (germline): SGHTA, FQGNSA. Study outcomes and limitations: Large depth notwithstanding, sorted-subset sequencing proved incomplete by rarefaction. Sharing across four donors was highest in naive CD4 (about 5%) and lowest in memory CD8 (around 0.4%).

Replicate PCRs run on sorted subsets employed approximately 0.2 ug DNA, tens of thousands of T cell genomes. Produced via immunoSEQ multiplex PCR; TCRdb's table is partial and in-frame only. The sample includes about 980,000 clones, approximately 80% of them seen just once. This receptor was taken from a man aged 18 to 29 in good health. The chain recombines TRBV7-2 with TRBJ1-4; possible D gene TRBD1, 6 bases. Sequencing was performed on memory CD4+ T cells sorted from blood. The subset: CD45RA-negative fraction. The CDR3 region is CASSYRAREKLFF. The DNA of the CDR3 is TGTGCCAGCAGCTACAGGGCGAGGGAAAAACTGTTTTTT.